This T cell receptor beta chain was documented in a study of blood T cell repertoires in COVID-19 (TCRdb year 2020). With regard to the full study: Samples covering the acute and convalescent phases of COVID-19 were provided by collaborators in the United States, Italy and Spain. The samples were drawn from the first 160 participants of the ongoing ImmuneRACE study and from roughly 1,300 subjects provided by 6 global collaborators. Subjects who had been exposed to COVID-19, were actively infected with it, or had recovered from it provided the deeply sampled blood TCRbeta repertoires that made up the dataset. A de-identified subject ID, COVID-19 status, age in years and sex were almost always included in the sample metadata. The prospective study material was composed of cDNA or gDNA derived from T cells, B-cell-depleted T cells, or PBMCs. Where available, HLA class I and class II types were obtained from metadata supplied by the sample provider rather than from assay-based typing. The repertoires were made available in a free public database intended to serve as a resource for research on the immune response to SARS-CoV-2.

The immunoSEQ Assay, a bias-controlled multiplex PCR, was used to amplify TCRbeta CDR3 regions from genomic DNA. The published analysis was carried out like this. Nucleated cell counts per sample were estimated from amplification of reference gene primers within the assay. Sequence reads were collapsed and filtered to measure the absolute abundance of every unique TCRbeta CDR3 rearrangement. For each sample, productive Simpson clonality was calculated by taking the square root of Simpson's diversity index across productive rearrangements. This is the immuneACCESS table as TCRdb keeps it, with only in-frame sequences that have V and J called. A part of the clones is gone; compared with another copy, unresolved V genes explain less than half, and the rest is unexplained. Clonal size and the V and J genes are those of that table, whereas D and trimming came from the DNA. This sample has some 110,000 clones in its table, and 74% of those were observed once. The ten largest clonotypes hold 4.5% to 6% of the sample.

Points the paper makes about the study in general: The quantity of clinical and demographic metadata differed by source and by participant and was supplied without curation.

Worth noting for this clone: Its antigen is still unknown. No per-base quality is available; no much larger clone lies one base away. Other DNA sequences within the sample encode an identical CDR3.

At one collaborating source in Seattle, patients were enrolled during active infection and were followed longitudinally through the course of disease. Whole blood was collected in K2EDTA tubes by collaborating institutions according to the institutions' own protocols. For TCRbeta analysis, collaborator samples were shipped as frozen whole blood, as isolated PBMCs, or as DNA extracted from either sample type. Taken from cysteine to phenylalanine, the CDR3 has 14 residues. CDR3 DNA only is kept here, 42 bases in frame from base 1. The V end loses 0 bases and the J end loses 5 bases, and a stretch of 11 bases separates them. The germline V gene specifies SGHTS as CDR1 and YDEGEE as CDR2.

The sequence came from an elderly man with COVID-19, enrolled during active disease. Sequenced: peripheral blood. The chain joins TRBV5-8 to TRBJ1-2; the D gene assignment is ambiguous. For the CDR3, the sequence is CASSLGRQAYGYTF. In nucleotides, the sequence is TGTGCCAGCAGCTTGGGCAGGCAGGCTTATGGCTACACCTTC. Outside the CDR3, residues come from the reference TRBV5-8 and TRBJ1-2 proteins, so the full variable domain is: EAGVTQSPTHLIKTRGQQATLRCSPISGHTSVYWYQQALGLGLQFLLWYDEGEERNRGNFPPRFSGRQFPNYSSELNVNALELEDSALYLCASSLGRQAYGYTFGSGTRLTVV.